A selection of T cell receptor beta chains follows, all from one sample in a study of a mutant IDH1 vaccine in newly diagnosed glioma. These receptors are not linked to any known antigen. Profiled with immunoSEQ multiplex PCR; TCRdb holds only in-frame clones, not every one. The sample lists about 36,000 clones, under 90% seen once, with approximately 16% in the top ten. The sequencing used peripheral blood mononuclear cells (PBMCs), collected from a glioma patient whose treatment included an IDH1 peptide vaccine. The receptors originated from a woman aged 30 to 39 with glioma. Some clones in this sample may be carry-over from other donors' samples. Each CDR3 is given with its conserved first and last residue. A D gene is named only where the DNA matches it firmly. Part of the rows lack a size; the others show once, few, many or a class for expanded clones.

size	J	V	D	CDR3	DNA
once	TRBJ1-5	TRBV6-1	-	CASRGARSDNQPQHF	TGTGCCAGCAGAGGGGCAAGAAGTGACAATCAGCCCCAGCATTTT
few	TRBJ2-7	TRBV2	TRBD2	CASRRDDRLAGGYEQYF	TGTGCCAGCAGGCGAGACGATAGACTAGCGGGAGGCTACGAGCAGTACTTC
-	TRBJ1-5	TRBV5-5	TRBD1	CASSLTGTVGNQPQHF	TGTGCCAGCAGCTTGACCGGGACAGTCGGCAATCAGCCCCAGCATTTT
-	TRBJ1-2	TRBV6-1	TRBD1	CASSAGTAVLYTF	TGTGCCAGCAGTGCCGGGACAGCCGTTCTTTACACCTTC
-	TRBJ2-3	TRBV7-3	-	CASSLRRDRYTDTQYF	TGTGCCAGCAGCTTACGCCGCGACCGATACACAGATACGCAGTATTTT
-	TRBJ1-2	TRBV19	-	CASSGGLPLLGYGYTF	TGTGCCAGTAGTGGGGGACTGCCTTTGTTGGGGTATGGCTACACCTTC
once	TRBJ2-3	TRBV5-1	-	CASSLALPLDTQYF	TGCGCCAGCAGCTTGGCGCTTCCTCTAGATACGCAGTATTTT
-	TRBJ2-5	TRBV6-5	-	CASSFTRSDGGETQYF	TGTGCCAGCAGTTTTACTCGGTCAGATGGTGGGGAGACCCAGTACTTC
-	TRBJ2-3	TRBV19	-	CASIPGRGSTDTQYF	TGTGCCAGTATCCCCGGAAGGGGGAGCACAGATACGCAGTATTTT
-	TRBJ1-1	TRBV6-1	TRBD1	CASPGQGITEAFF	TGTGCCAGCCCTGGACAGGGGATCACTGAAGCTTTCTTT
-	TRBJ2-5	TRBV27	-	CASSLGGVAETQYF	TGTGCCAGCAGTTTAGGAGGGGTGGCGGAGACCCAGTACTTC
-	TRBJ2-7	TRBV30	TRBD1	CAWSEGQGSYEQYF	TGTGCCTGGAGTGAGGGACAGGGATCCTACGAGCAGTACTTC
once	TRBJ1-4	TRBV5-1	-	CASSLVLSDEKLFF	TGCGCCAGCAGCTTGGTTCTAAGTGATGAAAAACTGTTTTTT
-	TRBJ1-2	TRBV5-6	TRBD1	CASSSGTGVYGYTF	TGTGCCAGCAGCTCCGGGACAGGGGTGTATGGCTACACCTTC
-	TRBJ1-1	TRBV2	-	CASSEGTVNTEAFF	TGTGCCAGCAGTGAAGGGACAGTAAACACTGAAGCTTTCTTT
-	TRBJ2-7	TRBV30	-	CAWSPGRAVYEQYF	TGTGCCTGGAGCCCCGGACGGGCCGTGTACGAGCAGTACTTC
-	TRBJ1-1	TRBV20-1	-	CSAREGTEAFF	TGCAGTGCTAGAGAAGGAACTGAAGCTTTCTTT
-	TRBJ2-7	TRBV29-1	TRBD2	CSVGEGFSEQYF	TGCAGCGTTGGGGAGGGGTTTTCCGAGCAGTACTTC
-	TRBJ1-2	TRBV10-3	-	CAISEMVTPDYYGYTF	TGTGCCATCAGTGAGATGGTTACTCCCGATTACTATGGCTACACCTTC
medium-sized	TRBJ1-1	TRBV7-9	TRBD1	CASSAPRGTGMTEAFF	TGTGCCAGCAGCGCGCCACGGGGGACAGGGATGACTGAAGCTTTCTTT
-	TRBJ2-1	TRBV18	-	CASSPIGNEQFF	TGTGCCAGCTCACCCATAGGCAATGAGCAGTTCTTC
-	TRBJ1-1	TRBV10-1	-	CASSELKDTEAFF	TGCGCCAGCAGTGAATTAAAGGACACTGAAGCTTTCTTT
-	TRBJ1-1	TRBV5-5	-	CASSFRAIPGTEAFF	TGTGCCAGCAGCTTCAGGGCTATCCCTGGAACTGAAGCTTTCTTT
once	TRBJ2-7	TRBV6-5	-	CASSYSGQPLSYEQYF	TGTGCCAGCAGTTACTCCGGACAGCCCCTATCCTACGAGCAGTACTTC
-	TRBJ1-2	TRBV5-1	-	CASSLDGGTSGGYGYTF	TGCGCCAGCAGCTTGGACGGCGGGACAAGCGGGGGCTATGGCTACACCTTC
-	TRBJ2-7	TRBV5-4	-	CASSPGLPSYEQYF	TGTGCCAGCAGCCCCGGACTTCCTTCCTACGAGCAGTACTTC
-	TRBJ2-5	TRBV2	TRBD2	CASSGGLARETQYF	TGTGCCAGCAGTGGGGGACTAGCACGGGAGACCCAGTACTTC
-	TRBJ2-1	TRBV4-2	TRBD2	CASSQDVVAGGSYNEQFF	TGTGCCAGCAGCCAAGATGTGGTAGCGGGAGGCTCCTACAATGAGCAGTTCTTC
-	TRBJ1-3	TRBV11-2	-	CASSLEGERPGNTIYF	TGTGCCAGCAGCTTAGAAGGTGAACGTCCTGGAAACACCATATATTTT